This T cell receptor beta chain derives from a study of T cell changes during pregnancy in multiple sclerosis. Sequencing used immunoSEQ multiplex PCR; TCRdb keeps in-frame clones, though not all of them. Among tens of thousands of clones listed, 90% were seen once. From germline, CDR1 is LNHDA and CDR2 SQIVND (reference sequence). V was pared by 3 bases and J by 9 bases, with 24 bases between. The CDR3 totals 17 residues. The chain carries TRBV19 and TRBJ2-1, with D possibly TRBD2 on 7 matching bases. The material sequenced was CD8+ T cells from peripheral blood mononuclear cells, taken in the second trimester of pregnancy. This TCR derives from a female donor with multiple sclerosis, enrolled in a pregnancy study. CDR3 amino acids: CASSIAGARTMGGEQFF. The CDR3 DNA reads as TGTGCCAGTAGTATTGCGGGGGCCCGGACAATGGGTGGTGAGCAGTTCTTC.